This T cell receptor (beta chain) was found in a study of blood T cell repertoires in COVID-19. Looking at the study overall: COVID-19 samples from acute and convalescent phases originated in the United States, Italy and Spain.

Study processing details: Nucleated cell number was recorded as an estimate derived from reference gene primer amplification. TCRdb's table, derived via immunoSEQ multiplex PCR, lists solely in-frame clones and lacks some. D and trimming were read from the DNA, whereas the V and J calls and clone size are those reported in that table. The sample has tens of thousands of clones; around 82% are singletons. With 7 bases removed from V and 0 bases from J, the gap between germline ends came to 9 bases. The germline V gene has CDR1 MDHEN and CDR2 SYDVKM. CDR3 length equals 13 residues. This TCR came from a woman in her fifties or sixties with acute or convalescent COVID-19. Input material: peripheral blood. This sequence joins TRBV28 and TRBJ1-1; no definite D call. The CDR3 loop reads CASTRPLNTEAFF. The DNA for the CDR3 is TGTGCCAGCACTAGACCTTTGAACACTGAAGCTTTCTTT.